This T cell receptor (beta chain) was captured by sequencing in a study of CD8+CD57+ T cells in acquired aplastic anemia (dated by TCRdb to 2016 to 2019). Regarding the complete study: On average, sorted CD4+ and CD8+ cells yielded 3.2 ug of extracted DNA, with a range of about 0.19 to 30 ug. CD8+CD57+ expansion was defined as frequency above the mean frequency observed in healthy subjects. The research as a whole found: Twenty-nine CD8+ CDR3 sequences were found in both patients and controls but appeared to be highly expressed in patients and within the immunodominant clones of the patients. Patients and healthy controls showed no significant difference in CD8+ Simpson's diversity (P=0.060).

This clonotype has just a few counts. Its binding antigen is unknown. Per-base quality was not reported, and no clone a single base away is much larger than it. Expansion of CD8+CD57+ cells had been shown by flow cytometry in the patients chosen for sequencing. All patients had severe acquired aplastic anemia diagnosed by International Study of Aplastic Anemia and Agranulocytosis and Camitta criteria. No patient had received any therapy when blood was sampled. TCR repertoires of sorted CD4+ and CD8+ blood T cells from severe aplastic anemia patients and healthy subjects were deep-sequenced in the study. Patients were enrolled under clinicaltrials.gov protocols 00001620, 01623167, 00001397, 00071045, 00081523 and 00961064 in the USA. Ficoll-Paque density gradient centrifugation was used to isolate peripheral blood mononuclear cells. CD4+ and CD8+ T cells were sorted by FACS or magnetic beads before DNA extraction.

V sheds 6 bases and J sheds 0 bases, leaving 14 bases between their ends. The CDR3 goes from the cysteine to the phenylalanine over 15 residues. Solely the CDR3 DNA is kept, with 45 bases framed from the first base. The germline V gene sets CDR1 to MGHRA and CDR2 to YSYEKL. Profiling of TCR beta VDJ combinations and CDR3 sequences used genomic DNA as the template. TCR repertoire sequencing was run on an Illumina HiSeq 2000. As for the authors' bioinformatics: TRBV/TRBJ rearrangement plots, CDR3 size and DJ length profiles, and Simpson's diversity index were used to assess repertoires. Whichever DNA sequence was most abundant in the deep sequencing data was defined as the immunodominant clone. CDR3 amino acid sequences were checked for sharing across subjects and were also compared against the VDJdb database and published repertoires. The public reads were run again by TCRdb, first through fastp at Q25 and then through MiXCR, and only productive beta chains were kept. Each CDR3 protein gets just one entry, which takes the most common genes and DNA from the rows behind it. TCRdb, not the authors, supplied the V and J calls. This sample comprises 160,000 or so distinct CDR3 sequences, around half of them detected only once. The ten top clones hold 3.2% of the sample.

The sequence was obtained from a human donor with aplastic anemia. The sequence joins TRBV4-1 to TRBJ1-1, and TRBD1 may be the D gene, going by 5 matching bases. The sequencing sample was made of sorted CD4+, CD8+, or CD8+CD57+ T cells (not recorded which) from PBMCs. The CDR3 corresponds to CASRRPQDLNTEAFF. The DNA sequence reads TGCGCCAGCAGGCGCCCACAGGATCTGAACACTGAAGCTTTCTTT.